This record looks at one T cell receptor beta chain sequence and its context. The source of the sample is a study of cytomegalovirus exposure and HLA in healthy donors. This CDR3 contains 13 residues. Germline V gene sequence: CDR1 SEHNR, CDR2 FQNEAQ (reference sequence). The V and J ends lost 2 bases and 3 bases respectively, with 7 bases between them. Amplification used 60 Vbeta primers and 13 Jbeta primers. Sequencing used immunoSEQ multiplex PCR; TCRdb keeps in-frame clones, though not all of them. The sample contains approximately 79,000 clones, around three quarters of which appear only once. Sequenced sample: PBMCs. This sequence originates from a woman between 40 and 55 years old in good health and CMV-seropositive. V is TRBV7-9 and J is TRBJ1-2; no reliable D call. Here the CDR3 reads CASSLREDYGYTF. CDR3 bases: TGTGCCAGCAGCTTACGCGAGGACTATGGCTACACCTTC. Supplemented by reference TRBV7-9 and TRBJ1-2, the full variable domain reads DTGVSQNPRHKITKRGQNVTFRCDPISEHNRLYWYRQTLGQGPEFLTYFQNEAQLEKSRLLSDRFSAERPKGSFSTLEIQRTEQGDSAMYLCASSLREDYGYTFGSGTRLTVV.